This TCR beta chain was captured in a study of molecular identifiers for immune sequencing clone quantification. Study information: Replicate RNA came from about 20,000 or 100,000 naive CD8 cells and was split five ways, and four parts were sequenced.

V lost 4 bases, J lost 3 bases, and 7 bases stayed unmatched. From germline, CDR1 is MGHRA and CDR2 YSYEKL. The CDR3 extends over 15 amino acids. This clonotype appeared many times. MiXCR, applied by TCRdb to the PCR reads, yields one record per CDR3 protein. Of about half a million distinct CDR3 sequences in the sample, about 20% are singletons; the top ten hold about 0.78%. The sequence was collected from a human donor in good health. Some libraries in this study had Jurkat cell RNA spiked in. Sequenced input: naive CD8+ T cells from blood, with Jurkat cell RNA spiked in. Subset in this sample: FACS-sorted CD8+CD4-CCR7+CD45RA+ naive T cells. The chain uses TRBV4-1 and TRBJ1-1, with 8 bases aligning to TRBD1. CDR3 sequence: CASSPGQGGYTEAFF. DNA of the CDR3: TGCGCCAGCAGCCCAGGACAGGGAGGGTACACTGAAGCTTTCTTT.